This paragraph reports one TCR beta chain. Profiled with immunoSEQ multiplex PCR; TCRdb holds only in-frame clones, not every one. Here the sample spans about 380,000 clones, around 84% being singletons. The V gene's germline CDR1 is KGHSH and CDR2 LQKENI. The junction had 6 bases not matched to a gene; V was cut back by 5 bases and J by 4 bases. This CDR3 is built from 15 residues. This sample was taken from a study of blood T cell repertoires in COVID-19. The rearrangement uses TRBV18 and TRBJ2-1; 9 bases match TRBD2. Material: peripheral blood. This receptor was taken from a human donor with acute or convalescent COVID-19. The donor label of this sample is uncertain. The CDR3 loop is CASSTRLAEYNEQFF. CDR3 coding DNA: TGTGCCAGCTCAACTCGACTAGCGGAATACAATGAGCAGTTCTTC.